A single sample gave rise to the 29 T cell receptor beta chains below, sequenced in a study of T cell responses to AZD1222 COVID-19 vaccine. Assay: immunoSEQ multiplex PCR; the TCRdb copy retains only in-frame clones and omits some. The sample has under 150,000 clones; 93% are singletons. The sequencing here drew on peripheral blood, taken on day 0 of AZD1222 vaccination. Receptors were obtained from an adult in good health.

This clone was recorded once. The V call is TRBV9, the J call TRBJ2-1; 9 bases are shared with TRBD2. The germline V gene has CDR1 SGDLS and CDR2 YYNGEE. This CDR3 comprises 17 residues. After removal of 4 bases from V and 0 bases from J, the junction contained 8 bases not matched to a gene. The CDR3 here is CASSPRLAASSYNEQFF. Written as DNA, the CDR3 is TGTGCCAGCAGCCCCCGACTAGCGGCTAGCTCCTACAATGAGCAGTTCTTC.

The chain is built from TRBV30 and TRBJ1-1; D is ambiguous. V was shortened by 2 bases and J by 5 bases, with 15 bases between the two germline ends. CDR1 and CDR2 from the germline V gene are GTSNPN and SVGIG (reference sequence). The CDR3 has 14 amino acids. CDR3 residues: CAWSLSHSGTEAFF. CDR3 sequence (DNA): TGTGCCTGGAGTCTTTCCCATTCGGGGACTGAAGCTTTCTTT.

This chain connects TRBV11-3 to TRBJ1-1, with 8 bases fitting TRBD1. This CDR3 comprises 14 residues. Trimming removed 5 bases from V and 1 base from J; junction bases left unmatched: 3. CDR1 is SGHNT and CDR2 is YENEEA in the germline V gene. Here the CDR3 reads CASSLTGGNTEAFF. DNA of the CDR3: TGTGCCAGCAGCCTTACAGGGGGGAACACTGAAGCTTTCTTT. Supplemented by reference TRBV11-3 and TRBJ1-1, the full variable domain reads EAGVVQSPRYKIIEKKQPVAFWCNPISGHNTLYWYLQNLGQGPELLIRYENEEAVDDSQLPKDRFSAERLKGVDSTLKIQPAELGDSAVYLCASSLTGGNTEAFFGQGTRLTVV.

The rearrangement links TRBV18 to TRBJ2-1, with 8 bases identical to TRBD2. The CDR3 length is 16 residues. Unmatched junction bases numbered 10, after V lost 3 bases and J lost 6 bases. CDR1 and CDR2 (germline): KGHSH, LQKENI. The CDR3 bases are TGTGCCAGCTCACCGGAGGTTAGCGGGGTGAGCAATGAGCAGTTCTTC. Protein sequence: CASSPEVSGVSNEQFF.

This clone occurred once. This rearrangement joins TRBV7-9 to TRBJ1-4; a possible D gene is TRBD1 (5 bases). The V gene's germline CDR1 is SEHNR and CDR2 FQNEAQ (reference sequence). This CDR3 comprises 15 residues. Deletions cut 5 bases from V and 8 bases from J, with 18 bases between. In nucleotides, the CDR3 is TGTGCCAGCAGCGCCCGGCGTGGGGGGAAGGAAAAACTGTTTTTT. This translates into CASSARRGGKEKLFF.

The chain joins TRBV29-1 to TRBJ2-5; TRBD1 agrees at 7 bases. Trimming cost V 4 bases and J 4 bases; bases outside gene matches: 3. The CDR3 length is 12 residues. Germline assignment: CDR1 SQVTM and CDR2 ANQGSEA. This chain's CDR3 is CSVGPGGETQYF. CDR3 sequence (DNA): TGCAGCGTTGGACCAGGGGGAGAGACCCAGTACTTC. The full variable domain, with the rest looked up from reference TRBV29-1 and TRBJ2-5, is SAVISQKPSRDICQRGTSLTIQCQVDSQVTMMFWYRQQPGQSLTLIATANQGSEATYESGFVIDKFPISRPNLTFSTLTVSNMSPEDSSIYLCSVGPGGETQYFGPGTRLLVL.

The CDR3 DNA is TGTGCCACCTTGAGCCGGGCCTCTCGAGAGACCCAGTACTTC. It codes for CATLSRASRETQYF. The chain joins TRBV6-4 to TRBJ2-5, with unresolved D. The CDR3 is made up of 14 amino acids. Looked up from germline, CDR1 is MRHNA and CDR2 is SNTAGT. The V gene lost 10 bases and the J gene lost 4 bases, with 19 bases spanning the gap.

The chain joins TRBV5-1 to TRBJ1-3; 9 bases agree with TRBD1. V gave up 5 bases and J gave up 0 bases; unmatched junction bases: 6. Germline V gives CDR1 SGHRS, CDR2 YFSETQ. The CDR3 is made up of 16 amino acids. CDR3 coding DNA: TGCGCCAGCAGGTCCGGGACAGGGAGCTCTGGAAACACCATATATTTT. Encoded protein: CASRSGTGSSGNTIYF.

This clone has a single count. The V gene is TRBV3-1 (or the pseudogene TRBV3-2), the J gene TRBJ1-2; D is uncertain. Germline CDR1 reads LGHDT; CDR2 reads YNNKEL (reference sequence). V was clipped by 0 bases and J by 3 bases, with 11 bases between them. The CDR3 consists of 15 residues. This CDR3 is CASSQDDTDYYGYTF. CDR3 sequence (DNA): TGTGCCAGCAGCCAAGATGACACAGATTACTATGGCTACACCTTC.

The chain uses TRBV6-5 and TRBJ2-1, with TRBD1 matching over 7 bases. With V trimmed by 5 bases and J by 0 bases, 4 bases remained unmatched. Germline assignment: CDR1 MNHEY and CDR2 SVGAGI. The CDR3 loop spans 15 amino acids. The CDR3 sequence is CASSPGGASYNEQFF. Here the CDR3 DNA reads TGTGCCAGCAGTCCAGGGGGTGCCTCCTACAATGAGCAGTTCTTC.

V is TRBV6-6 and J is TRBJ1-1; 8 bases are shared with TRBD1. The CDR3 spans 15 residues. CDR1 is MNHNY, CDR2 SVGAGI, per germline (reference sequence). The junction had 6 bases not matched to a gene; V was cut back by 4 bases and J by 2 bases. The CDR3 nucleotides read TGTGCCAGCAGTTCCAAAGACAGGGGAAACACTGAAGCTTTCTTT. Encoded protein: CASSSKDRGNTEAFF.

V gene TRBV28 combines with J gene TRBJ1-5; possibly TRBD1 for D (6 bases). The CDR3 covers 14 residues. Trimming removed 8 bases from V and 6 bases from J, with 17 bases in between. Germline assignment: CDR1 MDHEN and CDR2 SYDVKM. The CDR3: CASALPRGVQPQHF. The DNA of the CDR3 is TGTGCCAGCGCCCTCCCCAGGGGCGTTCAGCCCCAGCATTTT. Full variable domain (rest looked up from reference TRBV28 and TRBJ1-5): DVKVTQSSRYLVKRTGEKVFLECVQDMDHENMFWYRQDPGLGLRLIYFSYDVKMKEKGDIPEGYSVSREKKERFSLILESASTNQTSMYLCASALPRGVQPQHFGDGTRLSIL.

The table lists this clone with a few counts. This rearrangement joins TRBV3-1 (or the pseudogene TRBV3-2) to TRBJ2-7; D remains unclear. The CDR3 has 15 residues. V lost 1 base, J lost 2 bases, and 12 bases lay in between. Germline loops: CDR1 LGHDT, CDR2 YNNKEL (reference sequence). The CDR3 loop is CASSQVGDVTYEQYF. The DNA of the CDR3 is TGTGCCAGCAGCCAAGTGGGCGACGTAACCTACGAGCAGTACTTC.

This chain links TRBV4-2 with TRBJ1-3; D perhaps matches TRBD1 (6 bases). This CDR3 comprises 18 residues. V lost 3 bases and J lost 2, with 20 bases in between. Germline V gene sequence: CDR1 LGHNA, CDR2 YNFKEQ. Written as DNA, the CDR3 is TGTGCCAGCAGCCAGGAATGGACAGACCTCCCCACTGGAAACACCATATATTTT. Encoded protein: CASSQEWTDLPTGNTIYF.

V gene TRBV30 combines with J gene TRBJ1-1, with TRBD1 as a possible D gene (5 bases). The CDR3 runs to 13 residues. In germline, CDR1 is GTSNPN, CDR2 SVGIG (reference sequence). V lost 4 bases, J lost 4 bases, and 13 bases lay in between. The CDR3 DNA sequence: TGTGCCTGGAAAAACCAGGGACCCACTGAAGCTTTCTTT. Translating gives CAWKNQGPTEAFF.

J is TRBJ2-2 and V is TRBV5-1; D unresolved. This CDR3 has 15 residues. The V gene lost 1 base and the J gene lost 1 base, with 8 bases spanning the gap. Looked up from germline, CDR1 is SGHRS and CDR2 is YFSETQ. This chain's CDR3 is CASSLWAENTGELFF. The DNA for the CDR3 is TGCGCCAGCAGCTTGTGGGCGGAGAACACCGGGGAGCTGTTTTTT.

This chain uses TRBV18 with TRBJ1-1, with D hard to call. This CDR3 comprises 13 residues. V was shortened by 2 bases and J by 5 bases, with 9 bases between the two germline ends. The germline V gene encodes CDR1 KGHSH and CDR2 LQKENI. The CDR3, as DNA: TGTGCCAGCTCACCAGTAACAACTACTGAAGCTTTCTTT. Its protein product is CASSPVTTTEAFF.

V gene TRBV6-4 combines with J gene TRBJ1-1; D call uncertain. Looked up from germline, CDR1 is MRHNA and CDR2 is SNTAGT. Trimming took 8 bases from V and 3 from J, leaving 13 bases between them. CDR3 length: 13 amino acids. The DNA of the CDR3 is TGTGCCAGCGCTAGGGAATCGGACACTGAAGCTTTCTTT. Translated: CASARESDTEAFF.

This sequence joins TRBV19 and TRBJ1-2; 7 bases agree with TRBD1. Germline-derived CDR1 and CDR2 are LNHDA and SQIVND (reference sequence). With 5 bases clipped from V and 8 bases from J, the junction kept 8 bases outside the gene matches. The CDR3 consists of 13 residues. The CDR3 spells CASSPQGVWGYTF. CDR3 sequence (DNA): TGTGCCAGTAGTCCCCAGGGGGTTTGGGGCTACACCTTC.

The V call is TRBV3-1 (or the pseudogene TRBV3-2), the J call TRBJ1-1; TRBD1 matches at 7 bases. The CDR3 loop spans 15 amino acids. The junction had 4 bases not matched to a gene; V was cut back by 3 bases and J by 0 bases. CDR1 and CDR2 from the germline V gene are LGHDT and YNNKEL (reference sequence). In DNA form, the CDR3 reads TGTGCCAGCAGCCATGGACAGGTTTTGAACACTGAAGCTTTCTTT. This sequence encodes CASSHGQVLNTEAFF.

This clone was counted only a few times. The chain links TRBV4-1 to TRBJ2-5; TRBD2 agrees at 8 bases. After removal of 6 bases from V and 5 bases from J, the junction contained 11 bases not matched to a gene. The CDR3 length is 15 residues. The germline V gene has CDR1 MGHRA and CDR2 YSYEKL. CDR3 DNA sequence: TGCGCCAGCAGACCCCTTAGCGGGGTGGGGGAGACCCAGTACTTC. Protein: CASRPLSGVGETQYF.

This sequence joins TRBV5-4 and TRBJ1-4; maybe TRBD1 (6 bases). There are 13 residues in the CDR3. Germline loops: CDR1 SGHNT, CDR2 YYREEE (reference sequence). Between the trimmed V and J ends, which lost 4 bases and 6 bases, there was a span of 10 bases. The CDR3 DNA is TGTGCCAGCAGCCTCGCAGGGGATGAAAAACTGTTTTTT. Translation gives CASSLAGDEKLFF.

The chain has TRBV15 and TRBJ1-2, with TRBD1 matching over 10 bases. Trimming removed 0 bases from V and 2 bases from J; junction bases left unmatched: 0. The length of the CDR3 is 15 residues. The germline V gene encodes CDR1 LNHNV and CDR2 YYDKDF (reference sequence). The CDR3 sequence is CATSRETGGNYGYTF. CDR3 coding DNA: TGTGCCACCAGCAGAGAGACAGGGGGCAACTATGGCTACACCTTC. The full variable domain, its missing parts supplied by reference TRBV15 and TRBJ1-2, is DAMVIQNPRYQVTQFGKPVTLSCSQTLNHNVMYWYQQKSSQAPKLLFHYYDKDFNNEADTPDNFQSRRPNTSFCFLDIRSPGLGDTAMYLCATSRETGGNYGYTFGSGTRLTVV.

The chain joins TRBV3-1 (or the pseudogene TRBV3-2) to TRBJ1-3; D not certain. The CDR3 has 12 residues. V lost 3 bases to trimming and J lost 6 bases, with 6 bases between them. The germline gives CDR1 LGHDT, CDR2 YNNKEL (reference sequence). The CDR3 spells CASSHLLNTIYF. CDR3 in DNA: TGTGCCAGCAGCCACCTTCTAAACACCATATATTTT.

The chain joins TRBV6-1 to TRBJ1-1; D unclear. Looked up from germline, CDR1 is MNHNS and CDR2 is SASEGT. The CDR3 length is 14 residues. Trimming removed 1 base at V and 4 bases at J, with 10 bases between. CDR3 in DNA: TGTGCCAGCAGTGAAGGCCACTCGGTCACTGAAGCTTTCTTT. As protein: CASSEGHSVTEAFF.

The chain employs TRBV19 and TRBJ1-5; D not resolved. Deletions cut 3 bases from V and 4 bases from J, with 10 bases between. This CDR3 spans 14 amino acids. Germline V CDR1 and CDR2: LNHDA, SQIVND (reference sequence). This chain's CDR3 is CASSIAWENQPQHF. The CDR3 DNA is TGTGCCAGTAGTATTGCATGGGAGAATCAGCCCCAGCATTTT.

The table lists this clone with a count of one. CDR3 DNA sequence: TGTGCCAGCAGCTCGCTACCAGATAACACCGGGGAGCTGTTTTTT. This encodes CASSSLPDNTGELFF. This chain connects TRBV5-6 to TRBJ2-2; D is ambiguous. CDR1 is SGHDT, CDR2 YYEEEE, per germline. The CDR3 is 15 amino acids. Trimming took 3 bases from V and 2 from J, leaving 11 bases between them.

The CDR3 DNA is TGCGCCAGCAGCCAATACGCTCGGAGCTCCTACAATGAGCAGTTCTTC. The encoded protein is CASSQYARSSYNEQFF. The chain uses TRBV4-1 and TRBJ2-1; no definite D call. V lost 2 bases and J 0 bases, leaving 11 bases between the germline ends. This CDR3 spans 16 amino acids. CDR1 is MGHRA and CDR2 is YSYEKL in the germline V gene.

This clone has a single count. The chain combines TRBV3-1 (or the pseudogene TRBV3-2) with TRBJ2-7; the D is unclear. V was cut by 4 bases and J by 4 bases, with 11 bases left in between. Germline assignment: CDR1 LGHDT and CDR2 YNNKEL (reference sequence). This CDR3 contains 13 residues. In DNA, the CDR3 is TGTGCCAGCAGCCTAGTAGGAAAGTACGAGCAGTACTTC. Residues: CASSLVGKYEQYF.